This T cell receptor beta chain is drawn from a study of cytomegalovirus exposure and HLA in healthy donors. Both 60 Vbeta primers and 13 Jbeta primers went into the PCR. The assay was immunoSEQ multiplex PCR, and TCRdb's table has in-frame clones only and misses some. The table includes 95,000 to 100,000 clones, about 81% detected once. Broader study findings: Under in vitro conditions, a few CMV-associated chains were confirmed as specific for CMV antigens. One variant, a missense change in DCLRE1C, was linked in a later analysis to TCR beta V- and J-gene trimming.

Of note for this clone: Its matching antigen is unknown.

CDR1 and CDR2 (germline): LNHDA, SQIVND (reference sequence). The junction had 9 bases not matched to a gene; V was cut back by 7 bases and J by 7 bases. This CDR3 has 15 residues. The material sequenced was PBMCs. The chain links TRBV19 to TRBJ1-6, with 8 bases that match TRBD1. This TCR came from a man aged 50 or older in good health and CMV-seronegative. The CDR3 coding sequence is TGTGCCAGTACCAGGACAGGGCGAGAGAATTCACCCCTCCACTTT. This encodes CASTRTGRENSPLHF.